Included here is one TCR beta chain sequence, with context. Its cognate antigen is unknown. Its ends do not fully match the called genes, so a read error is possible. Profiled with immunoSEQ multiplex PCR; TCRdb holds only in-frame clones, not every one. The data hold around 89,000 clones, with approximately 90% observed a single time. It was second doses at about 4 or about 12 weeks that were pooled. The data derive from a study of T cell responses to AZD1222 COVID-19 vaccine. There are 11 residues in the CDR3. CDR1 and CDR2 from the germline V gene are SEHNR and FQNEAQ (reference sequence). Study-wide results and limits: There were mostly white British donors and more females than males, and clonal diversity was possibly underestimated. After the peak T cell response, and only then, were repertoires sampled.

This chain links TRBV7-9 with TRBJ1-2; D gene unclear. The receptor comes from an adult who received the AZD1222 COVID-19 vaccine. This specimen consisted of peripheral blood, obtained 28 days after the second AZD1222 dose. The CDR3 DNA reads as TGTGCCAGCAGCTACGACGGTGCCCTACCCTTC. Its translation is CASSYDGALPF.